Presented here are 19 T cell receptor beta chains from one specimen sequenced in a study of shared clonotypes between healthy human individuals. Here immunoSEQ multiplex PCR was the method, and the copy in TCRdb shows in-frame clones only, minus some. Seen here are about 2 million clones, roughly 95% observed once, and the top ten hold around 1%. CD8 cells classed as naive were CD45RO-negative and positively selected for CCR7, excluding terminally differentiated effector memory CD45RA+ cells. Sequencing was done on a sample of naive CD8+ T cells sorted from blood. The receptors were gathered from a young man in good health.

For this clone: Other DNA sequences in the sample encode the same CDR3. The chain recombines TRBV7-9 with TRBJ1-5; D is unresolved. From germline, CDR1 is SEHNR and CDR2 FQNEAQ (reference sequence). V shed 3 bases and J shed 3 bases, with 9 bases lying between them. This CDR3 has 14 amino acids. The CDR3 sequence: CASSLGGNNQPQHF. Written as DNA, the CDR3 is TGTGCCAGCAGCTTGGGAGGTAACAATCAGCCCCAGCATTTT. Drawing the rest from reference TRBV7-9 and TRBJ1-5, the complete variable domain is DTGVSQNPRHKITKRGQNVTFRCDPISEHNRLYWYRQTLGQGPEFLTYFQNEAQLEKSRLLSDRFSAERPKGSFSTLEIQRTEQGDSAMYLCASSLGGNNQPQHFGDGTRLSIL.

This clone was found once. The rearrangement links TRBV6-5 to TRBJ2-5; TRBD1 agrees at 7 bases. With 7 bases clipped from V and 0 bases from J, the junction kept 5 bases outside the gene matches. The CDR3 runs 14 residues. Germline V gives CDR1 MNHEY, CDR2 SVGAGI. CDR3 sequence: CASKMGQYQETQYF. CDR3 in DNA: TGTGCCAGCAAAATGGGACAGTACCAAGAGACCCAGTACTTC.

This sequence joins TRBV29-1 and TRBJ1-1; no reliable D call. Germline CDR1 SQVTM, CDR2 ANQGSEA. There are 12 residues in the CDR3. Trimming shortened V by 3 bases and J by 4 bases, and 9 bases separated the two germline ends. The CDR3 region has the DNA TGCAGCGTTGAGGGTGCGAGCACTGAAGCTTTCTTT. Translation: CSVEGASTEAFF.

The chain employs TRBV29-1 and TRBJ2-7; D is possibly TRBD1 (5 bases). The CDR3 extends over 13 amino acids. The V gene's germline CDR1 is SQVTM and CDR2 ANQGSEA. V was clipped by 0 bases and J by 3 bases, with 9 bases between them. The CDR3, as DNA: TGCAGCGTTGAAGATCAAGGGGACTACGAGCAGTACTTC. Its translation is CSVEDQGDYEQYF.

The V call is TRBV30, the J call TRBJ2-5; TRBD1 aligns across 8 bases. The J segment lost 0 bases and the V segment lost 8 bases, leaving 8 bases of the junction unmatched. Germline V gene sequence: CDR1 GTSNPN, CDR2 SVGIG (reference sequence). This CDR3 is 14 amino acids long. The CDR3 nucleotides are TGTGCCGGACAGGGTAAACATAACCAAGAGACCCAGTACTTC. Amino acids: CAGQGKHNQETQYF.

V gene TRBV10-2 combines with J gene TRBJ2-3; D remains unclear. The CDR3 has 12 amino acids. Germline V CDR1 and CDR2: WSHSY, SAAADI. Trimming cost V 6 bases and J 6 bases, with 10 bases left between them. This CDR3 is CASRDLGDTQYF. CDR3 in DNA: TGCGCCAGCAGGGACCTGGGGGATACGCAGTATTTT.

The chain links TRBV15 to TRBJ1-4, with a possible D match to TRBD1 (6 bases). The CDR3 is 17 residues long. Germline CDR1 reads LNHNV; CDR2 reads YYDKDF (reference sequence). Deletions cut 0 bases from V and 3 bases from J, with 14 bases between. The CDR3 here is CATSREGTQGPNEKLFF. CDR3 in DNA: TGTGCCACCAGCAGAGAGGGGACCCAGGGGCCTAATGAAAAACTGTTTTTT.

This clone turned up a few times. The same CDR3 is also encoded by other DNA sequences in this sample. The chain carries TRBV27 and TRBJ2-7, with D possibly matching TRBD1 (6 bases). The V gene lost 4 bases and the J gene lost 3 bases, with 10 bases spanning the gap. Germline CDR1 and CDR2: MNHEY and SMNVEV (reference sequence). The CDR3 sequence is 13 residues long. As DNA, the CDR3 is TGTGCCAGCAGTTCCCTACAGGGCTACGAGCAGTACTTC. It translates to CASSSLQGYEQYF.

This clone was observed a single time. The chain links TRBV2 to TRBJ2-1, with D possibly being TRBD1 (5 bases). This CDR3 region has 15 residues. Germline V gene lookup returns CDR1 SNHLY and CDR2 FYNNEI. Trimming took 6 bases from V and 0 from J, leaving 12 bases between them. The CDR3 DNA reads TGTGCCAGCAGGACGGACACGAGCTCCTACAATGAGCAGTTCTTC. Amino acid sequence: CASRTDTSSYNEQFF.

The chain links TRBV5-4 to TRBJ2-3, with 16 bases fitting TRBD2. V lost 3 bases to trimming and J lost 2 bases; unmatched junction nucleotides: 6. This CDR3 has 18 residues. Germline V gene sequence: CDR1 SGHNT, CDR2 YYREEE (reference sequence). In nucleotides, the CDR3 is TGTGCCAGCAGCTGGGAGGGACTAGCGGGAGGGTACACAGATACGCAGTATTTT. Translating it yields CASSWEGLAGGYTDTQYF.

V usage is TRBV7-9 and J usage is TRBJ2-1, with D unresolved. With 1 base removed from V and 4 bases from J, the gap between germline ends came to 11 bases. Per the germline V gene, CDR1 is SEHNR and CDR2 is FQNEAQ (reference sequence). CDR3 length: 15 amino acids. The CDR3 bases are TGTGCCAGCAGCTTAGTCCTGAGTAGGTACAATGAGCAGTTCTTC. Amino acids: CASSLVLSRYNEQFF.

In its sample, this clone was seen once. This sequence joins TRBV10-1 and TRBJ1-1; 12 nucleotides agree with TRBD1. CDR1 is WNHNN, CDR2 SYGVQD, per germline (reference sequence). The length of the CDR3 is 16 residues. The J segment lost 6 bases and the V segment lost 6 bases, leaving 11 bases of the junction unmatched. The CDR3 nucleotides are TGCGCCAGCAGCGGCTCGCCCGGGACAGGGGGCTCTGAAGCTTTCTTT. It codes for CASSGSPGTGGSEAFF.

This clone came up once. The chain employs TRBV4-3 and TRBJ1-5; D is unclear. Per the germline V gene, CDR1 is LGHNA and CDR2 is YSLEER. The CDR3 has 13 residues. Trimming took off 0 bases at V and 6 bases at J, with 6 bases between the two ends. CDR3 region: CASSQDPGQPQHF. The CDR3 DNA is TGCGCCAGCAGCCAAGATCCGGGTCAGCCCCAGCATTTT.

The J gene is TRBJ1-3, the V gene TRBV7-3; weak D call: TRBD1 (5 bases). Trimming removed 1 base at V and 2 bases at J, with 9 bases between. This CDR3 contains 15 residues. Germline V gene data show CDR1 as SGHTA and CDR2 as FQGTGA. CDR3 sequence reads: CASSLSGGTGNTIYF. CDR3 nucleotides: TGTGCCAGCAGCTTAAGTGGGGGGACTGGAAACACCATATATTTT.

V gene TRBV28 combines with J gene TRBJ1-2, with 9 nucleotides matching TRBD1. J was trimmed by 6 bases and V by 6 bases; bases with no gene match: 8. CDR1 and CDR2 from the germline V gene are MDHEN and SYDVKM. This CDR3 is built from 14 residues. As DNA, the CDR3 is TGTGCCAGCAGAAGGGACAGGGTATCAGATGGCTACACCTTC. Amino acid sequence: CASRRDRVSDGYTF.

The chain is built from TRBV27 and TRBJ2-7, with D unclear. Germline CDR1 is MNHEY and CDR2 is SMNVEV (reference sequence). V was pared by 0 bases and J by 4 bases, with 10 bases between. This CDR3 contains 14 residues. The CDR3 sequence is CASSLSSTLYEQYF. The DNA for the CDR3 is TGTGCCAGCAGTTTATCATCCACCCTATACGAGCAGTACTTC.

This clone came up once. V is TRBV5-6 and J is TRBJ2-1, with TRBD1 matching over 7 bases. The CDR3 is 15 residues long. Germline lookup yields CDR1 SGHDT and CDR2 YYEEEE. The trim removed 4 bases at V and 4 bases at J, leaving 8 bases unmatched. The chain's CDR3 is CASSGPDRDYNEQFF. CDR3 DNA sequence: TGTGCCAGCAGCGGCCCAGACAGGGATTACAATGAGCAGTTCTTC.

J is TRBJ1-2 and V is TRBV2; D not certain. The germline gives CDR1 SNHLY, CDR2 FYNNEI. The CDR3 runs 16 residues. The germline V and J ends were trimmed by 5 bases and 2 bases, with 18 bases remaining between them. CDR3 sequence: CASSNPGNQANYGYTF. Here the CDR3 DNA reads TGTGCCAGCAGTAATCCCGGGAACCAGGCAAACTATGGCTACACCTTC.

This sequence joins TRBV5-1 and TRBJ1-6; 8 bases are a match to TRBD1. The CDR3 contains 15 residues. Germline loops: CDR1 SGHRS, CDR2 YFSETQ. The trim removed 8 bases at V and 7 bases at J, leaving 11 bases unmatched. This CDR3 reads CASTLRTGRNSPLHF. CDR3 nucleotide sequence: TGCGCCAGTACCCTTCGGACAGGGCGAAATTCACCCCTCCACTTT.